This T cell receptor beta chain was recorded in a study of long-term antiretroviral therapy in people with HIV. Study-wide points: CDR3 length ranges were narrower in HIV repertoires than in controls. Clonal populations expanded prior to ART predominated within the repertoire at all time points.

Assay version v3.0 of immunoSEQ was used, and it was run at survey level. The table came from immunoSEQ multiplex PCR; TCRdb's copy has only in-frame clones and leaves some out. Seen here are roughly 30,000 clones, 85% to 95% observed once, and the top ten hold around 6.4%. The CDR3 has 17 residues. CDR1 is SNHLY, CDR2 FYNNEI, per germline. V lost 3 bases, J lost 4 bases, and 20 bases lay in between. A word on this clone: Its antigen is currently unknown.

Donors each had at least one pre-ART PBMC sample and at least two post-ART ones. V is TRBV2 and J is TRBJ2-3, with D perhaps matching TRBD1 or TRBD2 (6 bases each). The clonotype comes from a woman between 35 and 50 years old with HIV. The specimen was unsorted PBMCs, collected roughly 6.5 years after starting antiretroviral therapy. CDR3: CASSEGGGWGRSDTQYF. DNA of the CDR3: TGTGCCAGCAGTGAGGGGGGCGGTTGGGGTCGGTCAGATACGCAGTATTTT.